Shown below are 20 T cell receptor beta chains from a single sample sequenced in a study of blood T cell repertoires in COVID-19. Assay used: immunoSEQ multiplex PCR; TCRdb lists only in-frame clones, some missing. The data hold more than 50,000 clones, with roughly 88% observed a single time. Source material: peripheral blood. These receptors came from a human donor in a cohort sampled during active COVID-19.

The gene calls are TRBV6-2 or TRBV6-3 and TRBJ1-5; D call uncertain. CDR1 and CDR2 from the germline V gene are MNHEY and SVGEGT. This CDR3 spans 14 amino acids. V lost 4 bases and J 6 bases, leaving 13 bases between the germline ends. Written as DNA, the CDR3 is TGTGCCAGCAGTTTTACCCCACAGTCTCAGCCCCAGCATTTT. Translated, it gives CASSFTPQSQPQHF.

The CDR3 DNA reads TGTGCCAGTTCAGGTTACCAGCCCCAGCATTTT. Translating gives CASSGYQPQHF. The V and J genes are TRBV28 and TRBJ1-5; D gene ambiguous. Per germline, CDR1 MDHEN and CDR2 SYDVKM. V was pared by 9 bases and J by 7 bases, with 10 bases between. The CDR3 runs to 11 residues.

The V gene is TRBV13, the J gene TRBJ2-1; D might be TRBD2 (5 bases). This CDR3 has 15 amino acids. The V gene's germline CDR1 is PRHDT and CDR2 FYEKMQ (reference sequence). V was clipped by 5 bases and J by 0 bases, with 11 bases between them. The CDR3 region is CASSPLASSYNEQFF. CDR3 coding DNA: TGTGCCAGCAGCCCCCTAGCAAGCTCCTACAATGAGCAGTTCTTC.

The V and J genes are TRBV7-9 and TRBJ2-7, with TRBD1 identical over 7 bases. Germline lookup yields CDR1 SEHNR and CDR2 FQNEAQ (reference sequence). After removal of 6 bases from V and 7 bases from J, the junction contained 9 bases not matched to a gene. The CDR3 loop spans 13 amino acids. This chain's CDR3 is CASSLYPDREQYF. CDR3 coding DNA: TGTGCCAGCAGTTTATATCCGGACAGGGAGCAGTACTTC.

The genes are TRBV4-2 and TRBJ2-1; the match to TRBD2 covers 11 bases. V was clipped by 0 bases and J by 0 bases; unmatched bases: 10. The CDR3 runs 20 residues. In germline, CDR1 is LGHNA, CDR2 YNFKEQ. The CDR3 DNA follows: TGTGCCAGCAGCCAAGATCAAGGCGGGACTAGCGGTAGCTCCTACAATGAGCAGTTCTTC. It translates to CASSQDQGGTSGSSYNEQFF.

This clone was seen more than once but under ten times. This chain connects TRBV11-2 to TRBJ2-7, with a possible D match to TRBD1 (6 bases). The V end lost 3 bases, the J end lost 3 bases, and 12 bases lay between the germline ends. There are 14 residues in the CDR3. Germline V lookup: CDR1 SGHAT, CDR2 FQNNGV. For the CDR3, the DNA is TGTGCCAGCAGCTTTTCCGGACAGCTCTACGAGCAGTACTTC. This encodes CASSFSGQLYEQYF.

This clone showed up just a few times. The chain employs TRBV27 and TRBJ2-7, with D possibly matching TRBD2 (6 bases). This CDR3 has 13 residues. Between the trimmed V and J ends, which lost 10 bases and 0 bases, there was a span of 13 bases. CDR1 and CDR2 from the germline V gene are MNHEY and SMNVEV (reference sequence). CDR3 in DNA: TGTGCCATCCGGGGGAGTAGCTCCTACGAGCAGTACTTC. Translating it yields CAIRGSSSYEQYF.

This chain's CDR3 is CASISSSYEQYF. The DNA of the CDR3 is TGCGCCAGCATTTCGAGCTCCTACGAGCAGTACTTC. The gene calls are TRBV10-2 and TRBJ2-7; D not resolved. Germline CDR1 is WSHSY and CDR2 is SAAADI. Trimming took off 7 bases at V and 0 bases at J, with 7 bases between the two ends. This CDR3 spans 12 amino acids.

This chain connects TRBV30 to TRBJ1-2; D gene uncertain. The CDR3 is made up of 12 amino acids. The V and J ends lost 4 bases and 4 bases respectively, with 10 bases between them. Germline V gives CDR1 GTSNPN, CDR2 SVGIG (reference sequence). CDR3 DNA sequence: TGTGCCTGGATTCGGGAGGCCTATGGCTACACCTTC. It codes for CAWIREAYGYTF. The full variable domain, with the rest looked up from reference TRBV30 and TRBJ1-2, is SQTIHQWPATLVQPVGSPLSLECTVEGTSNPNLYWYRQAAGRGLQLLFYSVGIGQISSEVPQNLSASRPQDRQFILSSKKLLLSDSGFYLCAWIREAYGYTFGSGTRLTVV.

The chain employs TRBV2 and TRBJ1-2; D might be TRBD1 (5 bases). This CDR3 has 14 residues. Germline CDR1 and CDR2: SNHLY and FYNNEI. With 4 bases removed from V and 0 bases from J, the gap between germline ends came to 9 bases. CDR3 loop: CASSGTTANYGYTF. The CDR3 DNA reads TGTGCCAGCAGTGGAACGACAGCTAACTATGGCTACACCTTC.

The V and J genes are TRBV6-5 and TRBJ2-7; D gene uncertain. Germline V gene data show CDR1 as MNHEY and CDR2 as SVGAGI. V gave up 8 bases and J gave up 2 bases, with 16 bases separating them. There are 14 residues in the CDR3. CDR3: CASPGVNAAYEQYF. CDR3 nucleotide sequence: TGTGCCAGCCCCGGAGTAAACGCAGCCTACGAGCAGTACTTC.

The rearrangement links TRBV7-8 to TRBJ2-3; 9 nucleotides align to TRBD2. The length of the CDR3 is 15 residues. With V trimmed by 6 bases and J by 6 bases, 10 bases remained unmatched. The germline V gene has CDR1 SGHVS and CDR2 FQNEAQ. The CDR3 spells CASRLLAGAGDTQYF. CDR3 DNA sequence: TGTGCCAGCAGACTTTTAGCGGGGGCCGGGGATACGCAGTATTTT.

In its sample, this clone was seen a few times. The rearrangement uses TRBV29-1 and TRBJ2-7, with D possibly TRBD2 on 6 matching bases. There are 11 residues in the CDR3. CDR1 SQVTM and CDR2 ANQGSEA come from the germline V gene. Trimming took 5 bases from V and 3 from J, leaving 8 bases between them. CDR3 amino acids: CSVRDFYEQYF. Written as DNA, the CDR3 is TGCAGCGTTCGGGACTTCTACGAGCAGTACTTC.

The chain carries TRBV18 and TRBJ2-2, with a weak D call TRBD1 (6 bases). This CDR3 contains 16 residues. Germline CDR1 is KGHSH and CDR2 is LQKENI. The germline V and J ends were trimmed by 6 bases and 2 bases, with 16 bases remaining between them. DNA of the CDR3: TGTGCCAGCTCGGACCTAACGGGGACAAACACCGGGGAGCTGTTTTTT. This codes for CASSDLTGTNTGELFF.

This chain joins TRBV5-6 and TRBJ2-7; no clear D gene. The germline gives CDR1 SGHDT, CDR2 YYEEEE. This CDR3 is built from 15 residues. With 1 base removed from V and 1 base from J, the gap between germline ends came to 12 bases. DNA of the CDR3: TGTGCCAGCAGCTTGTATCCCCCGGAGTCCTACGAGCAGTACTTC. As protein: CASSLYPPESYEQYF. Full variable domain (outside the CDR3, taken from reference TRBV5-6 and TRBJ2-7): DAGVTQSPTHLIKTRGQQVTLRCSPKSGHDTVSWYQQALGQGPQFIFQYYEEEERQRGNFPDRFSGHQFPNYSSELNVNALLLGDSALYLCASSLYPPESYEQYFGPGTRLTVT.

The chain joins TRBV27 to TRBJ2-2, with TRBD1 identical over 9 bases. V shed 5 bases, J shed 4 bases, and the junction held 2 bases outside the gene matches. Germline lookup yields CDR1 MNHEY and CDR2 SMNVEV (reference sequence). There are 14 residues in the CDR3. The CDR3 is CASSRDRVTGELFF. The CDR3 DNA reads TGTGCCAGCAGTAGGGACAGGGTCACCGGGGAGCTGTTTTTT.

The chain has TRBV5-6 and TRBJ1-2; the D is unclear. Germline values: CDR1 SGHDT, CDR2 YYEEEE. With 4 bases removed from V and 4 bases from J, the gap between germline ends came to 11 bases. The CDR3 has 13 residues. The CDR3 loop is CASSLGGPYGYTF. The CDR3 DNA follows: TGTGCCAGCAGCCTCGGTGGGCCCTATGGCTACACCTTC. Using reference TRBV5-6 and TRBJ1-2 for the parts outside the CDR3, the full variable domain is DAGVTQSPTHLIKTRGQQVTLRCSPKSGHDTVSWYQQALGQGPQFIFQYYEEEERQRGNFPDRFSGHQFPNYSSELNVNALLLGDSALYLCASSLGGPYGYTFGSGTRLTVV.

The CDR3 sequence: CASSLTGSISGANVLTF. CDR3 nucleotide sequence: TGCGCCAGCAGCCTAACAGGGTCGATCTCTGGGGCCAACGTCCTGACTTTC. The genes are TRBV10-1 and TRBJ2-6; D is possibly TRBD1 (6 bases). The CDR3 consists of 17 residues. Trimming shortened V by 6 bases and J by 0 bases, and 15 bases separated the two germline ends. Germline assignment: CDR1 WNHNN and CDR2 SYGVQD (reference sequence).

The V and J genes are TRBV7-9 and TRBJ2-4; 9 bases align to TRBD2. V shed 0 bases, J shed 9 bases, and the junction held 3 bases outside the gene matches. Germline-derived CDR1 and CDR2 are SEHNR and FQNEAQ (reference sequence). The CDR3 loop spans 14 amino acids. CDR3 sequence (DNA): TGTGCCAGCAGCTTAGCGGCGGGAGGGCGCATTCAGTACTTC. Translation: CASSLAAGGRIQYF. Full variable domain (rest looked up from reference TRBV7-9 and TRBJ2-4): DTGVSQNPRHKITKRGQNVTFRCDPISEHNRLYWYRQTLGQGPEFLTYFQNEAQLEKSRLLSDRFSAERPKGSFSTLEIQRTEQGDSAMYLCASSLAAGGRIQYFGAGTRLSVL.

The CDR3 bases are TGTGCCAGCAGCTTAGGACTAGCGGAAGAGACCCAGTACTTC. Translation: CASSLGLAEETQYF. The genes are TRBV7-9 and TRBJ2-5; 9 bases agree with TRBD2. Germline loops: CDR1 SEHNR, CDR2 FQNEAQ (reference sequence). The CDR3 consists of 14 residues. The junction had 0 bases not matched to a gene; V was cut back by 1 base and J by 3 bases. The whole variable domain, remainder taken from reference TRBV7-9 and TRBJ2-5, is DTGVSQNPRHKITKRGQNVTFRCDPISEHNRLYWYRQTLGQGPEFLTYFQNEAQLEKSRLLSDRFSAERPKGSFSTLEIQRTEQGDSAMYLCASSLGLAEETQYFGPGTRLLVL.